The 10 T cell receptor beta chains presented below share a single source sample, sequenced in a study of T cell clonality in common variable immunodeficiency. The method was immunoSEQ multiplex PCR; TCRdb's version includes in-frame clones alone and lacks a portion of them. The sample presents tens of thousands of clones, none singletons. The sequenced sample was peripheral blood mononuclear cells. The source of these receptors is a person aged 18 to 70 in good health.

A remark on this clone: The read is 3 residues too short to cover the CDR3 end, so that end is filled in from the germline J gene. The rearrangement links TRBV5-1 to TRBJ1-2, with 7 bases aligning to TRBD1. J gave up 7 bases and V 0 bases, and 9 bases lay outside the gene matches. In germline, CDR1 is SGHRS, CDR2 YFSETQ. The CDR3 runs to 15 residues. The sequenced CDR3 bases are TGCGCCAGCAGCTTGGCCAAGACAGGGATCGGTGGC. Translated: CASSLAKTGIGG. The full CDR3 protein is CASSLAKTGIGGYTF.

There are a few counts of this clone. The read terminates 3 residues before the CDR3 end, so the remaining end is supplied by the germline J gene. J is TRBJ1-1 and V is TRBV13; D is unclear. There are 13 residues in the CDR3. V was pared by 2 bases and J by 6 bases, with 10 bases between. Germline V gives CDR1 PRHDT, CDR2 FYEKMQ (reference sequence). The DNA read from the CDR3 is TGTGCCAGCAGCTTACAAGGTTTGGCTGAA. The encoded protein is CASSLQGLAE. The full CDR3 protein is CASSLQGLAEAFF.

As for this clone: A read error is possible here, since a much larger clone lies one base away. The sequence runs out 3 residues before the end of the CDR3; the remainder is reconstructed from the germline J gene. The genes are TRBV19 and TRBJ2-3, with a weak D call TRBD1 (6 bases). CDR1 and CDR2 (germline): LNHDA, SQIVND (reference sequence). This CDR3 is 14 amino acids long. This CDR3 is CASSRGRDNQPQYF. Partial CDR3 DNA: TGTGCCAGTAGTAGGGGCAGGGACAATCAGCCG.

This clone has more than one count but fewer than ten. The sequenced fragment ends 3 residues before the CDR3 boundary, so the rest is inferred from the germline J gene. The chain couples TRBV18 to TRBJ1-1; D ambiguous. The CDR3 length is 15 residues. The germline V gene encodes CDR1 KGHSH and CDR2 LQKENI. The DNA read from the CDR3 is TGTGCCAGCTCACCAATAAGCGGCGCCTACAATGAG. It codes for CASSPISGAYNE. The entire CDR3 reads CASSPISGAYNEAFF.

This clone has ten or more counts. The read gets to within 3 residues of the CDR3 end, and the germline J gene fills in the rest. J is TRBJ2-7 and V is TRBV7-9, with 7 bases that match TRBD2. Germline CDR1 SEHNR, CDR2 FQNEAQ (reference sequence). J lost 2 bases, V lost 2 bases, and 3 bases had no gene match. The CDR3 extends over 14 amino acids. The sequenced CDR3 bases are TGTGCCAGCAGCTTAAGCCGGGGGGCCTACGAG. Translation: CASSLSRGAYE. The CDR3 in full is CASSLSRGAYEQYF.

This clone was counted at least ten times. The CDR3 end falls 3 residues outside the read, so it is completed with the germline J gene. The chain carries TRBV20-1 and TRBJ2-5, with D unclear. The CDR3 length is 13 residues. Germline lookup yields CDR1 DFQATT and CDR2 SNEGSKA (reference sequence). With 0 bases removed from V and 0 bases from J, the gap between germline ends came to 5 bases. CDR3 bases read: TGCAGTGCTAGAGATAACTACCAAGAGACC. Its translation is CSARDNYQET. The CDR3 in full is CSARDNYQETQYF.

Regarding this clone: The CDR3 end lies 3 residues beyond the end of the read and is filled in from the germline J gene. The chain is built from TRBV11-3 and TRBJ2-1, with D perhaps matching TRBD2 (6 bases). The CDR3 runs to 15 residues. V lost 4 bases, J lost 0 bases, and 10 bases lay in between. Germline assignment: CDR1 SGHNT and CDR2 YENEEA. CDR3 bases read: TGTGCCAGCAGCTGGTTAGCGGACTCCTACAATGAG. Encoded protein: CASSWLADSYNE. The entire CDR3 sequence reads CASSWLADSYNEQFF.

This clone was found many times. With the read ending 3 residues before the CDR3 end, the germline J gene is used to fill in that end. The chain combines TRBV18 with TRBJ2-7; D is unresolved. The CDR3 is 15 amino acids. V lost 4 bases to trimming and J lost 3 bases, with 16 bases between them. From germline, CDR1 is KGHSH and CDR2 LQKENI. CDR3 protein: CASSRTDTYLYEQYF. The CDR3 DNA, read in part, is TGTGCCAGCTCACGTACAGATACCTACCTCTACGAG.

Turning to this clone: The observed sequence ends 3 residues before the CDR3 terminus, with the missing tail filled in from the germline J gene. The chain couples TRBV7-8 to TRBJ1-1, with D unclear. The CDR3 totals 15 residues. CDR1 and CDR2 (germline): SGHVS, FQNEAQ. The CDR3 region is CASRGGLSSYNEAFF. CDR3 DNA, as far as it was read: TGTGCCAGCAGGGGCGGGCTGAGCTCCTACAATGAG.

This clone was counted many times. Here the CDR3 reads CASSSGTGYNEQFF. Incomplete CDR3 DNA: TGTGCCAGCAGCTCCGGGACTGGGTACAATGAG. The chain is built from TRBV7-3 and TRBJ2-1; TRBD2 is a possible D gene (6 bases). The read falls 3 residues short of the CDR3 end, and the missing part is taken from the germline J gene. V was shortened by 4 bases and J by 4 bases, with 11 bases between the two germline ends. The length of the CDR3 is 14 residues. The V gene's germline CDR1 is SGHTA and CDR2 FQGTGA. Filled out from reference TRBV7-3 and TRBJ2-1, the complete variable domain reads GAGVSQTPSNKVTEKGKYVELRCDPISGHTALYWYRQSLGQGPEFLIYFQGTGAADDSGLPNDRFFAVRPEGSVSTLKIQRTERGDSAVYLCASSSGTGYNEQFFGPGTRLTVL.